These T cell receptor beta chains were read from a single sample in a study of T cells in Graves' hyperthyroidism and ophthalmopathy. TCRdb reprocessed the multiplex PCR reads with MiXCR, giving one entry per CDR3 protein. In the table there are 400,000 or so distinct CDR3 sequences, over 12% of which are singletons. Sequenced material: blood. The receptors shown here come from a middle-aged man with Graves' ophthalmopathy. The CDR3 runs from the conserved cysteine through the conserved F or W. The D gene is left open where the match is weak. Part of the rows lack a size; the others show once, few, many or a class for expanded clones.

CASSLESAGNTIYF TGTGCCAGCAGCTTAGAGTCAGCTGGAAACACCATATATTTT TRBV7-8 . few TRBJ1-3
CASSKGQVSTEAFF TGTGCCAGCAGTAAGGGACAGGTGAGCACTGAAGCTTTCTTT TRBV12-3/TRBV12-4 TRBD1 many TRBJ1-1
CSAEDSPQVLEQFF TGCAGCGCAGAGGACTCCCCCCAAGTTTTGGAGCAGTTCTTC TRBV20-1 . many TRBJ2-1
CAWQVSGNTIYF TGTGCCTGGCAAGTCTCTGGAAACACCATATATTTT TRBV30 . few TRBJ1-3
CASISERLAGVETQYF TGTGCCAGCATTAGCGAGAGGCTAGCGGGAGTAGAGACCCAGTACTTC TRBV28 TRBD2 many TRBJ2-5
CASSFAGGRNTEAFF TGTGCCAGCAGTTTCGCAGGGGGTAGAAACACTGAAGCTTTCTTT TRBV12-3/TRBV12-4 TRBD1 many TRBJ1-1
CATSDLLTSGELFF TGTGCCACCAGTGATTTGCTGACGAGCGGGGAGCTGTTTTTT TRBV24-1 . many TRBJ2-2
CASSSAGGAGAEKLFF TGTGCCAGCAGCTCCGCCGGGGGGGCAGGGGCTGAAAAACTGTTTTTT TRBV7-2 . . TRBJ1-4
CATSRDRGRSETQYF TGTGCCACCAGCAGAGACAGGGGAAGGTCAGAGACCCAGTACTTC TRBV15 . many TRBJ2-5
CASSFRGVAGSSYNEQFF TGTGCCAGCAGTTTCCGAGGGGTAGCGGGCTCCTCCTACAATGAGCAGTTCTTC TRBV27 TRBD2 many TRBJ2-1
CASSVALARDWEQFF TGTGCCAGCAGCGTAGCCCTGGCTCGGGATTGGGAGCAGTTCTTC TRBV9 . . TRBJ2-1
CAISDEISGYTF TGTGCCATCAGTGACGAGATCAGCGGCTACACCTTC TRBV10-3 . . TRBJ1-2
CASRARGINTQYF TGTGCCAGCAGAGCTAGGGGCATAAATACGCAGTATTTT TRBV28 . . TRBJ2-3
CASSGGGLAGETQYF TGTGCCAGCAGCGGGGGGGGACTAGCGGGAGAGACCCAGTACTTC TRBV9 TRBD2 many TRBJ2-5
CASSQDLGTGANEQYF TGTGCCAGCAGCCAAGATCTCGGGACAGGGGCGAACGAGCAGTACTTC TRBV4-2 TRBD1 many TRBJ2-7
CASSEEISGGDPNEKLFF TGTGCCAGCTCCGAGGAAATCTCAGGGGGCGATCCTAATGAAAAACTGTTTTTT TRBV18 TRBD1 many TRBJ1-4
CSVVWVAGELFF TGCAGCGTTGTTTGGGTGGCCGGGGAGCTGTTTTTT TRBV29-1 . many TRBJ2-2
CSVEQGAIETQYF TGCAGCGTTGAACAGGGGGCAATAGAGACCCAGTACTTC TRBV29-1 TRBD1 . TRBJ2-5
CASSEATGVGYTF TGTGCCAGCAGTGAAGCGACAGGGGTTGGCTACACCTTC TRBV6-1 TRBD1 many TRBJ1-2
CASSQDPGGGRLEETQYF TGTGCCAGCAGCCAAGATCCGGGTGGCGGGAGGTTGGAAGAGACCCAGTACTTC TRBV3-1 TRBD2 many TRBJ2-5
CASSLLPGSSTDTQYF TGTGCCAGTAGTCTCTTACCAGGCTCAAGCACAGATACGCAGTATTTT TRBV19 . . TRBJ2-3
CASSQLSGTKEQYF TGCGCCAGCAGCCAACTGAGTGGAACCAAGGAGCAGTACTTC TRBV5-1 . many TRBJ2-7
CASSPGTSGRYNEQFF TGTGCCAGCAGCCCCGGGACTAGCGGGAGGTACAATGAGCAGTTCTTC TRBV12-3/TRBV12-4 TRBD2 . TRBJ2-1
CAWNPGTGDYEQYF TGTGCCTGGAACCCCGGGACAGGGGACTACGAGCAGTACTTC TRBV30 TRBD1 many TRBJ2-7
CASSEIRQGRGNTEAFF TGCGCCAGCAGTGAAATCCGGCAGGGAAGGGGGAACACTGAAGCTTTCTTT TRBV10-2 . few TRBJ1-1
CASSLAPGLAGVLGDTQYF TGTGCCAGCAGCTTGGCCCCGGGACTAGCGGGAGTGTTGGGAGATACGCAGTATTTT TRBV7-8 TRBD2 . TRBJ2-3
CASSEPVGEAFF TGTGCCAGCAGTGAGCCAGTGGGTGAAGCTTTCTTT TRBV6-1 . . TRBJ1-1
CASSGTSGYTDTQYF TGTGCCAGCAGTGGGACTAGCGGGTACACAGATACGCAGTATTTT TRBV12-3/TRBV12-4 TRBD2 many TRBJ2-3
CASSPFSGVGEQFF TGTGCCAGTAGTCCCTTTTCGGGAGTCGGTGAGCAGTTCTTC TRBV19 . . TRBJ2-1
CSAEDRRGEKLFF TGCAGTGCCGAGGACAGACGGGGTGAAAAACTGTTTTTT TRBV20-1 . . TRBJ1-4
CASSREQGQGAYEQYF TGTGCCAGCAGCCGGGAGCAGGGACAGGGGGCCTACGAGCAGTACTTC TRBV7-8 TRBD1 . TRBJ2-7
CSVGGDPSEAFF TGCAGCGTTGGGGGGGACCCGTCTGAAGCTTTCTTT TRBV29-1 . few TRBJ1-1
CSVVSDSPDTQYF TGCAGCGTTGTTTCGGACAGTCCAGATACGCAGTATTTT TRBV29-1 . many TRBJ2-3
CASTPGRETTKETQYF TGTGCCAGCACCCCGGGGAGGGAAACCACTAAAGAGACCCAGTACTTC TRBV12-3/TRBV12-4 TRBD2 few TRBJ2-5
CATVREVWSGYTFGSGPRNTEAFF . TRBV2 . . TRBJ1-1
CSVQSGSFTGELFF TGCAGCGTTCAAAGCGGGAGCTTCACCGGGGAGCTGTTTTTT TRBV29-1 TRBD2 . TRBJ2-2
CASSEMGNQPQHF TGTGCCAGCAGTGAAATGGGGAATCAGCCCCAGCATTTT TRBV6-1 . . TRBJ1-5
CASSRGTSGSRRDTQYF TGTGCCAGCAGCCGAGGGACTAGCGGGTCTAGAAGAGATACGCAGTATTTT TRBV7-2 TRBD2 few TRBJ2-3
CASSRQGDEQYF TGCGCCAGCAGCAGACAGGGGGACGAGCAGTACTTC TRBV5-1 TRBD1 many TRBJ2-7
CASSLLNNEQFF TGTGCCAGCAGTTTACTTAACAATGAGCAGTTCTTC TRBV27 . few TRBJ2-1
CSARDPRRGFSTDTQYF TGCAGTGCTAGAGACCCTCGCCGGGGCTTCAGCACAGATACGCAGTATTTT TRBV20-1 . many TRBJ2-3
CSVGMSREGEKLFF TGCAGCGTGGGAATGAGTCGGGAGGGTGAAAAACTGTTTTTT TRBV29-1 . many TRBJ1-4
CASSQLAGVGTDTQYF TGCGCCAGCAGCCAATTAGCGGGAGTCGGCACAGATACGCAGTATTTT TRBV5-1 TRBD2 many TRBJ2-3
CATGWGDTQYF TGTGCCACAGGGTGGGGAGATACGCAGTATTTT TRBV24-1 . few TRBJ2-3
CASSYSMVSLYEQYF TGTGCCAGCAGTTACTCGATGGTATCTCTCTACGAGCAGTACTTC TRBV6-2/TRBV6-3 . few TRBJ2-7
CASSPVELGGSNQPQHF TGTGCCAGCTCACCGGTTGAGTTAGGGGGTAGCAATCAGCCCCAGCATTTT TRBV18 . many TRBJ1-5
CASSRGVGAGEADTQYF TGCGCCAGCAGCCGCGGGGTCGGGGCGGGAGAGGCAGATACGCAGTATTTT TRBV4-1 TRBD2 . TRBJ2-3
CSSGWANVLTF TGCAGTTCCGGTTGGGCCAACGTCCTGACTTTC TRBV20-1 . few TRBJ2-6
CASSLESGISNQPQHF TGTGCCAGCAGTTTAGAATCGGGGATTAGCAATCAGCCCCAGCATTTT TRBV12-3/TRBV12-4 . many TRBJ1-5
CASEAGPYSGNTIYF TGTGCCAGCGAGGCGGGGCCCTACTCTGGAAACACCATATATTTT TRBV6-1 . . TRBJ1-3
CASSGRLAGEETQYF TGTGCCAGCAGCGGGAGACTAGCGGGAGAGGAGACCCAGTACTTC TRBV2 TRBD2 many TRBJ2-5
CSARDAPKEQFF TGCAGTGCTAGAGACGCCCCAAAGGAGCAGTTCTTC TRBV20-1 . many TRBJ2-1
CASRPGQTNTEAFF TGCGCCAGCAGGCCAGGGCAGACGAACACTGAAGCTTTCTTT TRBV5-1 . many TRBJ1-1